These T cell receptor beta chains were read from a single sample in a study of naive CD8 T cells in extremely preterm neonates. Some clones are missing from TCRdb's copy, which holds only in-frame ones; the method was immunoSEQ multiplex PCR. The data show tens of thousands of clones, 88% seen once. The source material was naive CD8+ T cells from cord blood. These receptors originate from a boy who was born preterm. CDR3s include the opening cysteine and the closing phenylalanine or tryptophan. The D gene is left open where the match is weak. The size of a clone is reported for some rows only, either as once, few or many, or as a class for expanded clones.

. TRBJ2-7 TRBV6-1 . TGTGCCAGCAGTGAAGCCCGGGGGCAGTACTCCTACGAGCAGTACTTC CASSEARGQYSYEQYF
. TRBJ1-3 TRBV6-1 . TGTGCCAGCAGCACCATATATTTT CASSTIYF
. TRBJ1-1 TRBV5-4 . TGTGCCAGCAGCTTCGGGAACACTGAAGCTTTCTTT CASSFGNTEAFF
. TRBJ1-5 TRBV5-6 once TGTGCCAGCAGCTTGGGGGACGGCAATCAGCCCCAGCATTTT CASSLGDGNQPQHF
. TRBJ2-7 TRBV12-5 . TGTGCTAGTGGTTTAGGACTGACATACGAGCAGTACTTC CASGLGLTYEQYF
. TRBJ1-6 TRBV11-2 . TGTGCCAGCAGCTTATACAGGGATTCACCCCTCCACTTT CASSLYRDSPLHF
TRBD1 TRBJ1-5 TRBV5-3 few TGTGCCAGAAGCTCCGGGACAGGGAGCAATCAGCCCCAGCATTTT CARSSGTGSNQPQHF
TRBD1 TRBJ2-7 TRBV9 once TGTGCCAGCAGCGACAGGGGCGAGCAGTACTTC CASSDRGEQYF
. TRBJ1-1 TRBV10-2 once TGCGCCAGCAGTGAGGACAACACTGAAGCTTTCTTT CASSEDNTEAFF
TRBD2 TRBJ2-1 TRBV4-3 . TGCGCCAGCAGCCAAGCGGGGGGGCCCTACAATGAGCAGTTCTTC CASSQAGGPYNEQFF
TRBD2 TRBJ2-7 TRBV4-1 . TGCGCCAGCAGCCGGGGGACTAGCGGTCTCTACGAGCAGTACTTC CASSRGTSGLYEQYF
. TRBJ2-6 TRBV29-1 . TGCAGCGTTAAAAACTCTGGGGCCAACGTCCTGACTTTC CSVKNSGANVLTF
TRBD2 TRBJ2-7 TRBV4-2 . TGTGCCAGCAGCCAAGGGGTGGGACTAGCCGCAACCTACGAGCAGTACTTC CASSQGVGLAATYEQYF
. TRBJ2-1 TRBV19 . TGTGCCAGTAGTGACTACTCCTACAATGAGCAGTTCTTC CASSDYSYNEQFF
TRBD2 TRBJ2-1 TRBV6-5 . TGTGCCAGCAGTGGCGGGGGGGCCTACAATGAGCAGTTCTTC CASSGGGAYNEQFF
TRBD1 TRBJ2-7 TRBV4-1 once TGCGCCAGCAGCCAAGTCCAGGGGGCGTCCCACGAGCAGTACTTC CASSQVQGASHEQYF
. TRBJ2-3 TRBV4-3 . TGCGCCAGCAGCCAAAGCACTTTCAGGGATACGCAGTATTTT CASSQSTFRDTQYF
TRBD2 TRBJ2-1 TRBV6-5 . TGTGCCAGCAGCCTAGCGGGGGGGTACAATGAGCAGTTCTTC CASSLAGGYNEQFF
. TRBJ1-2 TRBV7-2 . TGTGCCAGCAGCTTACACTATGGCTACACCTTC CASSLHYGYTF
. TRBJ1-2 TRBV12-5 . TGTGCTAGTGGTTTGGGAGGGGGCTATGGCTACACCTTC CASGLGGGYGYTF
TRBD1 TRBJ2-7 TRBV13 . TGTGCCAGCAGCTTAGGCCCCGGGACAGGGGACTTCGAGCAGTACTTC CASSLGPGTGDFEQYF
. TRBJ1-5 TRBV6-1 . TGTGCCAGCAGTGAACTCGGGGTTCAGCCCCAGCATTTT CASSELGVQPQHF
. TRBJ1-4 TRBV10-3 . TGTGCCATCAGGGACAATGAAAAACTGTTTTTT CAIRDNEKLFF
TRBD2 TRBJ2-1 TRBV7-9 . TGTGCCAGCAGCTTGGCGGGACTAGCGGGGGATGAGCAGTTCTTC CASSLAGLAGDEQFF
. TRBJ2-7 TRBV10-1 . TGCGCCAGCAGTGGGGACAACTCCTACGAGCAGTACTTC CASSGDNSYEQYF
. TRBJ1-6 TRBV19 . TGTGCCAGTAGTATGGGTAATTCACCCCTCCACTTT CASSMGNSPLHF
. TRBJ2-2 TRBV5-4 . TGTGCCAGCAGCTTGGGACTGAACACCGGGGAGCTGTTTTTT CASSLGLNTGELFF
TRBD1 TRBJ1-1 TRBV9 few TGTGCCAGCAGCGTAGGGACAGGGAACACTGAAGCTTTCTTT CASSVGTGNTEAFF
TRBD1 TRBJ2-1 TRBV11-2 . TGTGCCAGCAGCTTGACAGGGGGCTACAATGAGCAGTTCTTC CASSLTGGYNEQFF
TRBD1 TRBJ1-2 TRBV5-1 few TGCGCCAGCAGCTTTGGACAGGGGGGCTATGGCTACACCTTC CASSFGQGGYGYTF
TRBD2 TRBJ2-1 TRBV13 . TGTGCCAGCAGCGATGCCGGGACTAGCTACAATGAGCAGTTCTTC CASSDAGTSYNEQFF
TRBD1 TRBJ1-1 TRBV5-1 few TGCGCCAGCAGCTTGACAGGGGGCACTGAAGCTTTCTTT CASSLTGGTEAFF
. TRBJ2-7 TRBV5-6 . TGTGCCAGCAGCGTACAATACGAGCAGTACTTC CASSVQYEQYF
. TRBJ1-6 TRBV11-3 . TGTGCCAGCAGCTTAGATCAGTTGGGAAGGAATAATTCACCCCTCCACTTT CASSLDQLGRNNSPLHF
TRBD1 TRBJ1-1 TRBV6-5 . TGTGCCAGCAGTTACTCCACGAGGGGGCGAGGAACTGAAGCTTTCTTT CASSYSTRGRGTEAFF
. TRBJ1-1 TRBV10-2 . TGCGCCAGCAGTGAGGGGACTGAAGCTTTCTTT CASSEGTEAFF
. TRBJ2-1 TRBV13 . TGTGCCAGCAGCTTCGCAGATGAGCAGTTCTTC CASSFADEQFF
. TRBJ2-1 TRBV7-5 . TGTGCCAGAAGCTTAGGGACTAGCGGGGATAATGAGCAGTTCTTC CARSLGTSGDNEQFF
TRBD2 TRBJ2-3 TRBV7-2 . TGTGCCAGCAGCCCGGGACTATTCACAGATACGCAGTATTTT CASSPGLFTDTQYF
. TRBJ1-5 TRBV5-5 . TGTGCCAGCAGCTTAGGTGCCTCAGGGGGCAATCAGCCCCAGCATTTT CASSLGASGGNQPQHF
. TRBJ1-1 TRBV7-8 . TGTGCCAGCAGCTTAAGGCCATATGAAGCTTTCTTT CASSLRPYEAFF
. TRBJ2-5 TRBV9 . TGTGCCAGCAGCGTAGGGGGCGGGGAGACCCAGTACTTC CASSVGGGETQYF
TRBD1 TRBJ1-1 TRBV10-3 . TGTGCCATCAGGGAGACAGGGATGGGCACTGAAGCTTTCTTT CAIRETGMGTEAFF
TRBD1 TRBJ2-7 TRBV27 . TGTGCCAGCAGTTTATCGCCAGGGGGCTACGAGCAGTACTTC CASSLSPGGYEQYF
TRBD1 TRBJ1-1 TRBV7-6 . TGTGCCAGCAGTCCCGGGACAGGGGGCACTGAAGCTTTCTTT CASSPGTGGTEAFF
. TRBJ1-5 TRBV5-6 . TGTGCCAGCAGCTTGGACAGCAATCAGCCCCAGCATTTT CASSLDSNQPQHF
TRBD2 TRBJ2-3 TRBV19 . TGTGCCAGTAGACTAGCGGGGGGCACAGATACGCAGTATTTT CASRLAGGTDTQYF
TRBD1 TRBJ2-7 TRBV27 . TGTGCCAGCAGTTTATCCGGGACAGGGGGCTACGAGCAGTACTTC CASSLSGTGGYEQYF